The 29 T cell receptor beta chains presented below share a single source sample, sequenced in a study of control samples from healthy donors and cancer patients. Libraries were prepared by immunoSEQ multiplex PCR; TCRdb keeps only in-frame clonotypes and omits some of them. Here the sample spans around 230,000 clones, just under 95% being singletons. Sequencing used blood. These receptors were obtained from a man between 50 and 59 years old in good health.

The chain uses TRBV3-1 (or the pseudogene TRBV3-2) and TRBJ1-1; no clear D gene. The germline CDR1 and CDR2 sequences are LGHDT and YNNKEL (reference sequence). This CDR3 contains 15 residues. V lost 1 base and J lost 4, with 13 bases in between. The CDR3 is CASSQGGQLTTEAFF. The CDR3 region has the DNA TGTGCCAGCAGCCAAGGCGGCCAACTAACCACTGAAGCTTTCTTT.

This chain links TRBV28 with TRBJ2-1; D call uncertain. The V gene's germline CDR1 is MDHEN and CDR2 SYDVKM. The CDR3 is 13 residues long. With 3 bases removed from V and 15 bases from J, the gap between germline ends came to 18 bases. This CDR3 reads CASSLSESVPRFF. The CDR3 coding sequence is TGTGCCAGCAGTTTGTCAGAAAGCGTCCCGCGGTTCTTC.

J is TRBJ2-1 and V is TRBV18, with 7 bases that match TRBD1. The CDR3 loop spans 13 amino acids. With V trimmed by 5 bases and J by 5 bases, 3 bases remained unmatched. Germline V gene sequence: CDR1 KGHSH, CDR2 LQKENI. The CDR3, as DNA: TGTGCCAGCTCATACGGGACAGACAATGAGCAGTTCTTC. This translates into CASSYGTDNEQFF.

This chain connects TRBV28 to TRBJ1-2; 11 nucleotides agree with TRBD1. The CDR3 loop spans 14 amino acids. Losses at the gene ends were 6 bases for V and 8 bases for J; bases not matched to a gene: 8. Looked up from germline, CDR1 is MDHEN and CDR2 is SYDVKM. This CDR3 reads CASSSGQGARGYTF. In nucleotides, the CDR3 is TGTGCCAGCAGCTCCGGACAGGGGGCAAGGGGCTACACCTTC.

The chain recombines TRBV6-4 with TRBJ2-6; D call uncertain. The CDR3 extends over 15 amino acids. V was clipped by 8 bases and J by 4 bases, with 15 bases between them. CDR1 and CDR2 (germline): MRHNA, SNTAGT. The CDR3 protein is CASSKAHKGANVLTF. The CDR3 bases are TGTGCCAGCTCAAAAGCCCATAAGGGGGCCAACGTCCTGACTTTC.

The chain uses TRBV28 and TRBJ1-2; 11 bases are shared with TRBD1. Germline V lookup: CDR1 MDHEN, CDR2 SYDVKM. The CDR3 has 14 amino acids. CDR3 nucleotides: TGTGCTGGTGGGACAGGGGGGCTTCACTATGGCTACACCTTC. Protein: CAGGTGGLHYGYTF.

This chain connects TRBV2 to TRBJ1-4; maybe TRBD1 (5 bases). V dropped 7 bases and J dropped 3 bases, with 15 bases sitting between them. Germline CDR1 reads SNHLY; CDR2 reads FYNNEI. The length of the CDR3 is 15 residues. The CDR3 protein is CASTSTGRSNEKLFF. CDR3 DNA sequence: TGTGCCAGCACGAGTACAGGTCGGTCTAATGAAAAACTGTTTTTT.

The V gene is TRBV5-1, the J gene TRBJ2-1, with TRBD2 matching over 8 bases. CDR1 SGHRS and CDR2 YFSETQ come from the germline V gene. The length of the CDR3 is 16 residues. The V and J ends lost 0 bases and 4 bases, in that order; junction bases with no gene match: 6. The CDR3 DNA is TGCGCCAGCAGCTTGGCAGGGCGGGGGGCGTACAATGAGCAGTTCTTC. Translated: CASSLAGRGAYNEQFF.

Details on this clone: The same CDR3 can be traced to other DNA sequences in this sample. The chain has TRBV28 and TRBJ1-2; tentatively, D is TRBD1 (5 bases). The CDR3 is 13 amino acids. The germline CDR1 and CDR2 sequences are MDHEN and SYDVKM. Trimming shortened V by 3 bases and J by 4 bases, and 9 bases separated the two germline ends. In nucleotides, the CDR3 is TGTGCCAGCAGTTTGGTTACAGGCTATGGCTACACCTTC. The encoded protein is CASSLVTGYGYTF.

The chain recombines TRBV2 with TRBJ2-2; the D gene is possibly TRBD1 (5 bases). Germline V gene lookup returns CDR1 SNHLY and CDR2 FYNNEI. V was cut by 8 bases and J by 5 bases, with 12 bases left in between. The CDR3 contains 13 residues. The CDR3 DNA reads as TGTGCCAGCCGGCAGGGTGGGACCGGGGAGCTGTTTTTT. This gives the protein CASRQGGTGELFF.

V usage is TRBV24-1 and J usage is TRBJ2-7; no firm D call. Trimming cost V 3 bases and J 5 bases, with 10 bases left between them. There are 13 residues in the CDR3. CDR1 KGHDR and CDR2 SFDVKD come from the germline V gene. This CDR3 is CATSDVLDNEQYF. As DNA, the CDR3 is TGTGCCACCAGTGATGTTCTAGATAACGAGCAGTACTTC.

The chain is built from TRBV10-3 and TRBJ1-5, with TRBD1 matching over 7 bases. The germline V gene has CDR1 ENHRY and CDR2 SYGVKD. There are 14 residues in the CDR3. Trimming took 5 bases from V and 3 from J; bases not matched to a gene: 4. Here the CDR3 DNA reads TGTGCCATCAGTCAAGGACAGGTCAATCAGCCCCAGCATTTT. Translating it yields CAISQGQVNQPQHF.

CDR3 DNA sequence: TGTGCCAGCAGCGTCCTCTCGGACTATGGCTACACCTTC. It yields the protein CASSVLSDYGYTF. J is TRBJ1-2 and V is TRBV6-2 or TRBV6-3; D gene uncertain. This CDR3 has 13 residues. Germline values: CDR1 MNHEY, CDR2 SVGEGT. The germline V and J ends were trimmed by 6 bases and 3 bases, with 11 bases remaining between them.

V is TRBV5-4 and J is TRBJ1-5; possibly TRBD1 for D (5 bases). CDR1 SGHNT and CDR2 YYREEE come from the germline V gene (reference sequence). Trimming pared 4 bases from V and 0 bases from J, leaving 14 bases between. The CDR3 totals 16 residues. CDR3 in DNA: TGTGCCAGCAGCCTGCGGGGGGACGGTAGCAATCAGCCCCAGCATTTT. Translation gives CASSLRGDGSNQPQHF. The variable domain in full, completed from reference TRBV5-4 and TRBJ1-5, reads ETGVTQSPTHLIKTRGQQVTLRCSSQSGHNTVSWYQQALGQGPQFIFQYYREEENGRGNFPPRFSGLQFPNYSSELNVNALELDDSALYLCASSLRGDGSNQPQHFGDGTRLSIL.

This chain links TRBV28 with TRBJ2-3, with TRBD1 identical over 7 bases. V trimming: 5 bases; J trimming: 6 bases; junction bases outside the gene matches: 2. Germline V gives CDR1 MDHEN, CDR2 SYDVKM. The CDR3 length is 12 residues. CDR3 nucleotide sequence: TGTGCCAGCAGTAAACAGGGGGATACGCAGTATTTT. Encoded protein: CASSKQGDTQYF.

The chain recombines TRBV4-3 with TRBJ1-2; 7 bases match TRBD1. J lost 1 base, V lost 4 bases, and 6 bases had no gene match. Per the germline V gene, CDR1 is LGHNA and CDR2 is YSLEER. CDR3 length equals 15 residues. This CDR3 is CASSLIGQVNYGYTF. The DNA of the CDR3 is TGCGCCAGCAGCCTTATCGGACAGGTTAACTATGGCTACACCTTC.

The chain couples TRBV11-1 to TRBJ2-6, with a tentative D call TRBD1 (6 bases). The ends were cut back, 5 bases at V and 0 bases at J, with 11 bases in the middle. Germline V gene sequence: CDR1 SGHAT, CDR2 FQDESV (reference sequence). The CDR3 loop spans 16 amino acids. The CDR3 DNA is TGTGCCAGCAGCCTCGGACAGACCTCTGGGGCCAACGTCCTGACTTTC. It encodes CASSLGQTSGANVLTF.

The J gene is TRBJ2-2, the V gene TRBV27; 8 nucleotides agree with TRBD1. The V gene end was trimmed by 5 bases and the J gene end by 5 bases; junction bases not matched to a gene: 10. Germline CDR1 reads MNHEY; CDR2 reads SMNVEV (reference sequence). The CDR3 totals 16 residues. Written as DNA, the CDR3 is TGTGCCAGCAGTCCCGCCCGGACAGGGAGGACCGGGGAGCTGTTTTTT. This codes for CASSPARTGRTGELFF.

The rearrangement uses TRBV7-9 and TRBJ1-5, with unresolved D. Per germline, CDR1 SEHNR and CDR2 FQNEAQ (reference sequence). The CDR3 totals 15 residues. Trimming stripped 5 bases from V and 6 bases from J, with 17 bases between. The CDR3 coding sequence is TGTGCCAGCAGCCGCGGTGGACTGACGTCTCAGCCCCAGCATTTT. The encoded protein is CASSRGGLTSQPQHF.

The V and J genes are TRBV5-4 and TRBJ2-4; D might be TRBD1 or TRBD2, each matching 5 bases. Germline V gene sequence: CDR1 SGHNT, CDR2 YYREEE (reference sequence). The V gene lost 0 bases and the J gene lost 1 base, with 11 bases spanning the gap. The CDR3 has 16 amino acids. In nucleotides, the CDR3 is TGTGCCAGCAGCTTGGGGGGGAGCTCGGCCAAAAACATTCAGTACTTC. The encoded protein is CASSLGGSSAKNIQYF.

The rearrangement links TRBV18 to TRBJ1-4; possibly TRBD1 for D (5 bases). CDR3 length: 13 residues. V was trimmed by 4 bases and J by 7 bases, leaving 10 bases between them. CDR1 is KGHSH, CDR2 LQKENI, per germline. The CDR3 loop reads CASSRQGFEKLFF. In nucleotides, the CDR3 is TGTGCCAGCTCACGGCAGGGTTTTGAAAAACTGTTTTTT.

This rearrangement joins TRBV6-2 or TRBV6-3 to TRBJ1-6; D is perhaps TRBD1 (6 bases). V shed 6 bases and J shed 13 bases, with 13 bases lying between them. Germline CDR1 is MNHEY and CDR2 is SVGEGT. The CDR3 sequence is 12 residues long. This CDR3 reads CASSKDRPPLHF. The CDR3 DNA follows: TGTGCCAGCAGCAAAGACAGGCCGCCCCTCCACTTT.

V usage is TRBV9 and J usage is TRBJ1-1; maybe TRBD1 (5 bases). The germline V gene encodes CDR1 SGDLS and CDR2 YYNGEE. The V gene lost 0 bases and the J gene lost 1 base, with 13 bases spanning the gap. The CDR3 totals 16 residues. CDR3 in amino acids: CASSVDPGRGNTEAFF. Here the CDR3 DNA reads TGTGCCAGCAGCGTAGACCCAGGGCGGGGGAACACTGAAGCTTTCTTT.

The V and J genes are TRBV7-6 and TRBJ2-2, with TRBD1 as a possible D gene (5 bases). CDR1 SGHVS and CDR2 FNYEAQ come from the germline V gene. V dropped 2 bases and J dropped 3 bases, with 10 bases sitting between them. This CDR3 is 15 amino acids long. The CDR3 region has the DNA TGTGCCAGCAGCTTAAGACAGATCCACACCGGGGAGCTGTTTTTT. It specifies CASSLRQIHTGELFF. Full variable domain (outside the CDR3, taken from reference TRBV7-6 and TRBJ2-2): GAGVSQSPRYKVTKRGQDVALRCDPISGHVSLYWYRQALGQGPEFLTYFNYEAQQDKSGLPNDRFSAERPEGSISTLTIQRTEQRDSAMYRCASSLRQIHTGELFFGEGSRLTVL.

The chain joins TRBV6-2 or TRBV6-3 to TRBJ2-6, with D hard to call. Trimming took 2 bases from V and 4 from J, leaving 12 bases between them. Per the germline V gene, CDR1 is MNHEY and CDR2 is SVGEGT. CDR3 size: 16 residues. The CDR3 is CASSYPPHAGANVLTF. The DNA of the CDR3 is TGTGCCAGCAGTTACCCCCCGCACGCCGGGGCCAACGTCCTGACTTTC.

The J gene is TRBJ1-2, the V gene TRBV15; D uncertain. Looked up from germline, CDR1 is LNHNV and CDR2 is YYDKDF (reference sequence). V lost 0 bases, J lost 8 bases, and 13 bases lay in between. There are 14 residues in the CDR3. The CDR3 sequence: CATSRDQTVRGYTF. The CDR3 DNA reads as TGTGCCACCAGCAGAGATCAAACAGTTCGCGGCTACACCTTC.

Only a few counts were recorded for this clone. The CDR3 protein is CASSYSGGTNYGYTF. The DNA of the CDR3 is TGTGCCAGCAGTTACTCGGGGGGGACTAACTATGGCTACACCTTC. The V and J genes are TRBV6-5 and TRBJ1-2; TRBD1 is a possible D gene (5 bases). With 0 bases removed from V and 0 bases from J, the gap between germline ends came to 8 bases. Germline V CDR1 and CDR2: MNHEY, SVGAGI. This CDR3 has 15 amino acids.

J is TRBJ2-3 and V is TRBV2; D is undetermined. Trimming left V 3 bases short and J 4 bases short, with 11 bases between. This CDR3 is 14 amino acids long. The germline V gene has CDR1 SNHLY and CDR2 FYNNEI. The CDR3 region has the DNA TGTGCCAGCAGTGAGTTAGGGTCGGCAGATACGCAGTATTTT. This encodes CASSELGSADTQYF.

The chain uses TRBV7-2 and TRBJ2-5, with D perhaps matching TRBD1 (6 bases). The CDR3 extends over 15 amino acids. CDR1 SGHTA and CDR2 FQGNSA come from the germline V gene. V lost 6 bases and J 5 bases, leaving 19 bases between the germline ends. CDR3 DNA: TGTGCCAGCAGTTACCGACAGGCCCTCGGGGAGACCCAGTACTTC. This gives the protein CASSYRQALGETQYF.